A selection of T cell receptor beta chains follows, all from one sample in a study of blood T cell repertoires in COVID-19. Profiling relied on immunoSEQ multiplex PCR, and the TCRdb table lists in-frame clones only, not all of them. The sample lists 200,000 to 250,000 clones; 82% were seen once. The sample taken for sequencing was peripheral blood. These receptors all stem from a woman older than 75 with acute or convalescent COVID-19. The CDR3 runs from the conserved cysteine through the conserved F or W. A D gene is named only where the DNA matches it firmly. A row's size may be missing; if present it is once, few, many or a size class.

J gene: TRBJ1-6; V gene: TRBV2; clone size: -; D gene: TRBD1; CDR3 protein: CASRLSGQGTSPLHF; CDR3 DNA: TGTGCCAGCAGATTATCAGGACAGGGGACTTCACCCCTCCACTTT
J gene: TRBJ1-6; V gene: TRBV5-1; clone size: -; D gene: TRBD1; CDR3 protein: CASSSGTANSPLHF; CDR3 DNA: TGCGCCAGCAGCTCCGGGACAGCGAATTCACCCCTCCACTTT
J gene: TRBJ2-5; V gene: TRBV28; clone size: -; D gene: -; CDR3 protein: CASSLWQGGETQYF; CDR3 DNA: TGTGCCAGCAGTTTATGGCAGGGAGGAGAGACCCAGTACTTC
J gene: TRBJ2-3; V gene: TRBV29-1; clone size: -; D gene: -; CDR3 protein: CSVQAQPTDTQYF; CDR3 DNA: TGCAGCGTTCAGGCACAGCCCACAGATACGCAGTATTTT
J gene: TRBJ1-2; V gene: TRBV4-3; clone size: few; D gene: -; CDR3 protein: CASSQEQVPSNYGYTF; CDR3 DNA: TGCGCCAGCAGCCAAGAACAGGTCCCTTCTAACTATGGCTACACCTTC
J gene: TRBJ1-1; V gene: TRBV6-2/TRBV6-3; clone size: few; D gene: TRBD1; CDR3 protein: CASSYDRVTEAFF; CDR3 DNA: TGTGCCAGCAGTTACGACAGGGTTACTGAAGCTTTCTTT
J gene: TRBJ1-1; V gene: TRBV11-3; clone size: -; D gene: -; CDR3 protein: CASSSAGRNTEAFF; CDR3 DNA: TGTGCCAGCAGCTCCGCCGGGAGGAACACTGAAGCTTTCTTT
J gene: TRBJ1-2; V gene: TRBV19; clone size: -; D gene: -; CDR3 protein: CASSMVGGSNYGYTF; CDR3 DNA: TGTGCCAGTAGTATGGTCGGCGGCTCTAACTATGGCTACACCTTC
J gene: TRBJ1-2; V gene: TRBV10-3; clone size: few; D gene: TRBD1; CDR3 protein: CAISESLGQGTGYTF; CDR3 DNA: TGTGCCATCAGTGAGTCGCTGGGACAGGGGACGGGCTACACCTTC
J gene: TRBJ1-1; V gene: TRBV19; clone size: -; D gene: -; CDR3 protein: CASSILSSILNTEAFF; CDR3 DNA: TGTGCCAGTAGTATTCTGTCCTCTATTTTGAACACTGAAGCTTTCTTT
J gene: TRBJ2-3; V gene: TRBV2; clone size: once; D gene: TRBD2; CDR3 protein: CASSSSLGLASDTQYF; CDR3 DNA: TGTGCCAGCAGTTCTAGCTTGGGACTAGCCTCAGATACGCAGTATTTT
J gene: TRBJ1-1; V gene: TRBV6-1; clone size: few; D gene: -; CDR3 protein: CASSERGRETEAFF; CDR3 DNA: TGTGCCAGCAGTGAAAGAGGTAGGGAGACTGAAGCTTTCTTT
J gene: TRBJ1-4; V gene: TRBV3-1/TRBV3-2; clone size: -; D gene: TRBD1; CDR3 protein: CASSRQGTRGKLFF; CDR3 DNA: TGTGCCAGCAGCAGACAGGGGACGAGAGGAAAACTGTTTTTT
J gene: TRBJ1-6; V gene: TRBV2; clone size: -; D gene: TRBD1; CDR3 protein: CASSEDSGGYSPLHF; CDR3 DNA: TGTGCCAGCAGTGAAGACTCAGGGGGCTATTCACCCCTCCACTTT
J gene: TRBJ1-1; V gene: TRBV5-1; clone size: few; D gene: -; CDR3 protein: CASSLQVMNTEAFF; CDR3 DNA: TGCGCCAGCAGCTTGCAGGTCATGAACACTGAAGCTTTCTTT
J gene: TRBJ1-2; V gene: TRBV27; clone size: -; D gene: TRBD1; CDR3 protein: CASSTRQGADYGYTF; CDR3 DNA: TGTGCCAGCAGTACCCGACAGGGGGCAGATTATGGCTACACCTTC
J gene: TRBJ1-1; V gene: TRBV6-6; clone size: once; D gene: -; CDR3 protein: CASSGSGGTEAFF; CDR3 DNA: TGTGCCAGCAGTGGGTCGGGAGGGACTGAAGCTTTCTTT
J gene: TRBJ2-1; V gene: TRBV2; clone size: -; D gene: -; CDR3 protein: CASTAMAGRPRNNEQFF; CDR3 DNA: TGTGCCAGCACCGCGATGGCGGGGCGGCCCCGTAACAATGAGCAGTTCTTC
J gene: TRBJ2-7; V gene: TRBV27; clone size: -; D gene: TRBD1; CDR3 protein: CASSPYGTGFYEQYF; CDR3 DNA: TGTGCCAGCAGTCCATACGGGACAGGCTTTTACGAGCAGTACTTC
J gene: TRBJ2-5; V gene: TRBV2; clone size: -; D gene: -; CDR3 protein: CASTSTGLGGETQYF; CDR3 DNA: TGTGCCAGCACCTCTACAGGGCTTGGGGGAGAGACCCAGTACTTC
J gene: TRBJ1-4; V gene: TRBV5-1; clone size: -; D gene: -; CDR3 protein: CASSQESGEKLFF; CDR3 DNA: TGCGCCAGCAGCCAGGAGTCGGGGGAAAAACTGTTTTTT
J gene: TRBJ1-1; V gene: TRBV5-1; clone size: -; D gene: TRBD1; CDR3 protein: CASSRGQGATRTEAFF; CDR3 DNA: TGCGCCAGCAGCCGGGGACAGGGGGCGACGAGGACTGAAGCTTTCTTT
J gene: TRBJ2-5; V gene: TRBV6-5; clone size: -; D gene: -; CDR3 protein: CASSLAGWETQYF; CDR3 DNA: TGTGCCAGCAGTCTGGCAGGGTGGGAGACCCAGTACTTC
J gene: TRBJ2-5; V gene: TRBV3-1/TRBV3-2; clone size: -; D gene: TRBD1; CDR3 protein: CASSPETGVETQYF; CDR3 DNA: TGTGCCAGCTCCCCTGAGACAGGGGTCGAGACCCAGTACTTC
J gene: TRBJ1-2; V gene: TRBV3-1/TRBV3-2; clone size: -; D gene: TRBD1; CDR3 protein: CASPPGQGNYGYTF; CDR3 DNA: TGTGCCAGCCCTCCGGGACAGGGAAACTATGGCTACACCTTC
J gene: TRBJ2-7; V gene: TRBV19; clone size: -; D gene: -; CDR3 protein: CASSTDYEQYF; CDR3 DNA: TGTGCCAGTAGCACAGACTACGAGCAGTACTTC
J gene: TRBJ1-1; V gene: TRBV30; clone size: -; D gene: -; CDR3 protein: CALRGITEAFF; CDR3 DNA: TGTGCCTTGCGGGGCATTACTGAAGCTTTCTTT
J gene: TRBJ1-6; V gene: TRBV3-1/TRBV3-2; clone size: -; D gene: -; CDR3 protein: CASSTRTVVGSPLHF; CDR3 DNA: TGTGCCAGCAGCACCCGGACAGTAGTAGGATCACCCCTCCACTTT
J gene: TRBJ2-5; V gene: TRBV19; clone size: -; D gene: TRBD1; CDR3 protein: CASSIGTGVVETQYF; CDR3 DNA: TGTGCCAGTAGTATCGGGACAGGGGTAGTAGAGACCCAGTACTTC